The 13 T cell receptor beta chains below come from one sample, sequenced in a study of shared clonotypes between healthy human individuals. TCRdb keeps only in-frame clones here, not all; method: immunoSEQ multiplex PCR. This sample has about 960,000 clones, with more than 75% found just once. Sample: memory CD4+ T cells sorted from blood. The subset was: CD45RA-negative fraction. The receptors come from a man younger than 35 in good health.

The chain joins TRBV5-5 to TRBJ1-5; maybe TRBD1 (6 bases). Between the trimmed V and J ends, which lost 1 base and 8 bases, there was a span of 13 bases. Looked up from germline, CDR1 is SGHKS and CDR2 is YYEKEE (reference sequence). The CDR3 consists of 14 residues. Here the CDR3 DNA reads TGTGCCAGCAGCTTGAGTGGTAGGGGGGAGCCCCAGCATTTT. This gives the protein CASSLSGRGEPQHF.

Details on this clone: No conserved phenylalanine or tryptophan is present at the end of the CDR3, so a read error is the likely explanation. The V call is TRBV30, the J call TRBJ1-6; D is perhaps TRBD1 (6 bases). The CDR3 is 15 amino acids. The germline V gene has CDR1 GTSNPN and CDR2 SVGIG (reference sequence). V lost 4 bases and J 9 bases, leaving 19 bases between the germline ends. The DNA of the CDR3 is TGTGCCTGGAATTCCATGGGGGGCCGGGGTTCACCCCTCCACCTT. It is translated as CAWNSMGGRGSPLHL.

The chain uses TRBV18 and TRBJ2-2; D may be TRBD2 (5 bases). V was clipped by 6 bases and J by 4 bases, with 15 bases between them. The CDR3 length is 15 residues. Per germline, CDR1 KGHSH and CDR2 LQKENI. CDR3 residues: CASSPSGETTGELFF. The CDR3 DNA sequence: TGTGCCAGCTCCCCCTCTGGGGAGACCACCGGGGAGCTGTTTTTT. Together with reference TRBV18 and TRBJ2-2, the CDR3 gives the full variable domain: NAGVMQNPRHLVRRRGQEARLRCSPMKGHSHVYWYRQLPEEGLKFMVYLQKENIIDESGMPKERFSAEFPKEGPSILRIQQVVRGDSAAYFCASSPSGETTGELFFGEGSRLTVL.

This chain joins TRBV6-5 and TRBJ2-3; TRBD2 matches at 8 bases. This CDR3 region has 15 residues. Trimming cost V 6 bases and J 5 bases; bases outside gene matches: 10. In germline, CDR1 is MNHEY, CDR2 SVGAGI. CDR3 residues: CASRDGSLAGDTQYF. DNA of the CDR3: TGTGCCAGCAGGGACGGTTCGCTAGCGGGAGATACGCAGTATTTT.

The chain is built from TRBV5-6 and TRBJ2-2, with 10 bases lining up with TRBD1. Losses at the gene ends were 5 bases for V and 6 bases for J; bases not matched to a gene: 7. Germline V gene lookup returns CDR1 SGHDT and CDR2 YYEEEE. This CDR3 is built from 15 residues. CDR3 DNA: TGTGCCAGCAGGCAGCCGGGACAGGGGTCCGGGGAGCTGTTTTTT. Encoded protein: CASRQPGQGSGELFF.

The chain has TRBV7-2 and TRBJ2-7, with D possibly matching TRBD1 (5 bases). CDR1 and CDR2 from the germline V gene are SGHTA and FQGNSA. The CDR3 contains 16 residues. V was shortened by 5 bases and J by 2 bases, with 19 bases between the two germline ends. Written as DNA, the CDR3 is TGTGCCAGCAGCACCGCAGGCCGGACACCGACCTACGAGCAGTACTTC. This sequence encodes CASSTAGRTPTYEQYF.

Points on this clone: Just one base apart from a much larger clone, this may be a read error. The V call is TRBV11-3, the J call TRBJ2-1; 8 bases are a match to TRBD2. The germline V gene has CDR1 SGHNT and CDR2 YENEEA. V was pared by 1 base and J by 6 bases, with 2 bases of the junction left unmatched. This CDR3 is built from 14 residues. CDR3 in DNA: TGTGCCAGCAGCTTAGCGGGAGGGTTCAATGAGCAGTTCTTC. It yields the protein CASSLAGGFNEQFF.

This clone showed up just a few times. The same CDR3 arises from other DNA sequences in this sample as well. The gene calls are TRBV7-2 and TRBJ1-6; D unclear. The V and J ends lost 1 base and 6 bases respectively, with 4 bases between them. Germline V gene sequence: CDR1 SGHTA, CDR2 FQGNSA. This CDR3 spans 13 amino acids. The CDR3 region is CASSLDRNSPLHF. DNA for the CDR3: TGTGCCAGCAGCTTAGATCGTAATTCACCCCTCCACTTT.

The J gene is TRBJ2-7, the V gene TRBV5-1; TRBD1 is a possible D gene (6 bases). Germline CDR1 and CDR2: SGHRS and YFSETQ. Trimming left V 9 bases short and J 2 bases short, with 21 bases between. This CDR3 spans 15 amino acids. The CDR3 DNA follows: TGCGCCACGAAACTGGGAGAGGGGGTGACCTACGAGCAGTACTTC. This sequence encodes CATKLGEGVTYEQYF.

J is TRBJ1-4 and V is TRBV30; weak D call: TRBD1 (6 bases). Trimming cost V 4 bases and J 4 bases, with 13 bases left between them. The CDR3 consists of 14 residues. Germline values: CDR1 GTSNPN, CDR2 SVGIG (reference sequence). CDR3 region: CAWTGGGFNEKLFF. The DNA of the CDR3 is TGTGCCTGGACTGGAGGGGGATTTAATGAAAAACTGTTTTTT.

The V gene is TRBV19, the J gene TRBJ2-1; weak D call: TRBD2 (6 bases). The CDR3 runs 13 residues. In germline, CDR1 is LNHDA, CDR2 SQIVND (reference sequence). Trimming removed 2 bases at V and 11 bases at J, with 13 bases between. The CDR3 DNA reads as TGTGCCAGTAGTATATCCCCGGAGGGACAGCAGTTCTTC. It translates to CASSISPEGQQFF.

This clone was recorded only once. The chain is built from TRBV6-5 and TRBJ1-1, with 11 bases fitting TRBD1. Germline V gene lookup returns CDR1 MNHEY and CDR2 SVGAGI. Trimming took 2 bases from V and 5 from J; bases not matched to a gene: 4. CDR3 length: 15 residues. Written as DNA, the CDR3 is TGTGCCAGCAGTTACGAAGGGACAGGGGGGACTGAAGCTTTCTTT. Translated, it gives CASSYEGTGGTEAFF.

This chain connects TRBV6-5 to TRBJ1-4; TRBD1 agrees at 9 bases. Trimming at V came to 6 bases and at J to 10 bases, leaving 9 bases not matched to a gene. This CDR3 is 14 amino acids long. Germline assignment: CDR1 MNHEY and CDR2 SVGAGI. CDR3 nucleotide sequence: TGTGCCAGCAGGGCCGGGACAGGGAACATAAAACTGTTTTTT. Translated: CASRAGTGNIKLFF.